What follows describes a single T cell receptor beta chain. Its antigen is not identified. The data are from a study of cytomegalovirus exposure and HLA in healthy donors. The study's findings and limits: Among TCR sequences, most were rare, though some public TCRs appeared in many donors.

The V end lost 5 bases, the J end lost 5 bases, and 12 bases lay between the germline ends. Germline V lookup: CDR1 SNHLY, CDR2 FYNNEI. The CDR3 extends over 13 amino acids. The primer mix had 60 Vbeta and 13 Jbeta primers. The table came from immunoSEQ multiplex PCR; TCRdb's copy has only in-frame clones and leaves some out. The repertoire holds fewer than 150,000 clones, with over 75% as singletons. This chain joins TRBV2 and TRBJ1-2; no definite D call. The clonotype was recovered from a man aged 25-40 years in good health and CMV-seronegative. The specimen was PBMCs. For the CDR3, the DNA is TGTGCCAGCAGTCGCCGGGGTCGGTATGGCTACACCTTC. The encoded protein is CASSRRGRYGYTF.